These 19 T cell receptor beta chains were sequenced from one sample in a study of cytomegalovirus exposure and HLA in healthy donors. PCR was performed using 60 Vbeta and 13 Jbeta primers. Clones were sequenced by immunoSEQ multiplex PCR, and TCRdb holds only the in-frame ones, with some missing. The sample lists about 190,000 clones, 80% to 85% occurring once. Sequencing input: PBMCs. The source of these receptors is a woman aged 18-30 years in good health and CMV-seropositive.

This chain uses TRBV5-1 with TRBJ2-2; possibly TRBD1 for D (6 bases). The CDR3 runs to 15 residues. Germline-derived CDR1 and CDR2 are SGHRS and YFSETQ. V dropped 4 bases and J dropped 3 bases, with 13 bases sitting between them. As DNA, the CDR3 is TGCGCCAGCAGCATCCGGGACACCTACACCGGGGAGCTGTTTTTT. It is translated as CASSIRDTYTGELFF.

This chain connects TRBV28 to TRBJ2-1, with TRBD1 identical over 7 bases. J gave up 16 bases and V 1 base, and 10 bases lay outside the gene matches. The germline V gene has CDR1 MDHEN and CDR2 SYDVKM. The CDR3 totals 13 residues. CDR3 coding DNA: TGTGCCAGCAGTTTATCGACAGGGAGTGTGGAATTCTTC. Encoded protein: CASSLSTGSVEFF.

This sequence joins TRBV7-7 and TRBJ1-5; tentative D call: TRBD1 (5 bases). This CDR3 region has 12 residues. Germline CDR1 reads SSHAT; CDR2 reads FNYEAQ (reference sequence). The DNA of the CDR3 is TGTGCTAACTGGGACTGCCATCAGCCCCAGCATTTT. Translation gives CANWDCHQPQHF. The variable domain in full, with the rest retrieved from reference TRBV7-7 and TRBJ1-5, is GAGVSQSPRYKVTKRGQDVTLRCDPISSHATLYWYQQALGQGPEFLTYFNYEAQPDKSGLPSDRFSAERPEGSISTLTIQRTEQRDSAMYRCANWDCHQPQHFGDGTRLSIL.

The gene calls are TRBV4-2 and TRBJ2-3; tentatively, D is TRBD2 (6 bases). The germline V gene encodes CDR1 LGHNA and CDR2 YNFKEQ. Trimming took off 0 bases at V and 0 bases at J, with 13 bases between the two ends. The CDR3 sequence is 17 residues long. CDR3 nucleotides: TGTGCCAGCAGCCAAGATCGCGGGCGGGGAAGCACAGATACGCAGTATTTT. It codes for CASSQDRGRGSTDTQYF.

This clone was found a few times. This chain connects TRBV5-4 to TRBJ2-3; TRBD1 matches at 8 bases. After removal of 5 bases from V and 2 bases from J, the junction contained 7 bases not matched to a gene. Germline loops: CDR1 SGHNT, CDR2 YYREEE (reference sequence). The CDR3 totals 15 residues. The CDR3 nucleotides read TGTGCCAGCAGAATTCGACAGGGGCACACAGATACGCAGTATTTT. The encoded protein is CASRIRQGHTDTQYF.

This chain uses TRBV6-6 with TRBJ1-1; TRBD1 agrees at 7 bases. J lost 6 bases, V lost 0 bases, and 4 bases had no gene match. This CDR3 contains 14 residues. CDR1 and CDR2 (germline): MNHNY, SVGAGI (reference sequence). The CDR3 nucleotides read TGTGCCAGCAGTTACTCCGGGACAGCCTCTGAAGCTTTCTTT. Translation gives CASSYSGTASEAFF.

V gene TRBV27 combines with J gene TRBJ1-1; TRBD1 aligns across 7 bases. J lost 10 bases, V lost 5 bases, and 7 bases had no gene match. Per germline, CDR1 MNHEY and CDR2 SMNVEV (reference sequence). This CDR3 has 12 residues. The CDR3 coding sequence is TGTGCCAGCAGTACGATACAGGGGACAGCTTTCTTT. Translated: CASSTIQGTAFF.

The count of this clone is one. The V and J genes are TRBV28 and TRBJ2-5; 8 bases match TRBD1. V shed 2 bases and J 0 bases; nucleotides not matched to a gene: 8. Germline V gene sequence: CDR1 MDHEN, CDR2 SYDVKM. The CDR3 totals 17 residues. CDR3 DNA: TGTGCCAGCAGTTTACGGCAGGGGGCGAGTAACCAAGAGACCCAGTACTTC. Residues: CASSLRQGASNQETQYF.

The table lists this clone with a count of one. The chain joins TRBV19 to TRBJ1-2; perhaps TRBD1 as D (5 bases). Germline lookup yields CDR1 LNHDA and CDR2 SQIVND (reference sequence). Deletions cut 5 bases from V and 7 bases from J, with 23 bases between. CDR3 size: 16 residues. The CDR3 DNA reads TGTGCCAGTAGTGTCTCGGGCAGGGATGTGGTGGTTGGCTACACCTTC. Its translation is CASSVSGRDVVVGYTF.

This clone occurred once. DNA of the CDR3: TGCGCCAGCAGCTTGCAAACAGGGGGCGCCGGGGCCAACGTCCTGACTTTC. Translated, it gives CASSLQTGGAGANVLTF. The chain joins TRBV5-1 to TRBJ2-6, with 9 nucleotides matching TRBD1. The ends lost 1 base at V and 4 bases at J; junction bases unmatched: 6. The CDR3 runs to 17 residues. The germline gives CDR1 SGHRS, CDR2 YFSETQ.

The chain has TRBV5-1 and TRBJ2-7, with D maybe TRBD2 (6 bases). CDR3 length equals 13 residues. CDR1 and CDR2 (germline): SGHRS, YFSETQ. The V gene lost 4 bases and the J gene lost 7 bases, with 15 bases spanning the gap. CDR3 DNA: TGCGCCAGCAGCCTGGGACTTTCGGGGGAGCAGTACGTC. The encoded protein is CASSLGLSGEQYV.

The genes are TRBV5-1 and TRBJ1-1, with D unresolved. V lost 4 bases and J lost 1, with 17 bases in between. CDR1 is SGHRS and CDR2 is YFSETQ in the germline V gene. This CDR3 has 16 amino acids. CDR3 sequence: CASSHGFMRANTEAFF. In DNA form, the CDR3 reads TGCGCCAGCAGCCACGGATTTATGAGGGCGAACACTGAAGCTTTCTTT.

The genes are TRBV27 and TRBJ2-7, with D possibly TRBD1 on 6 matching bases. V was trimmed by 6 bases and J by 3 bases, leaving 15 bases between them. The CDR3 contains 14 residues. Per the germline V gene, CDR1 is MNHEY and CDR2 is SMNVEV (reference sequence). CDR3 residues: CASSPDRLGYEQYF. The CDR3 DNA sequence: TGTGCCAGCAGCCCCGACAGGTTAGGCTACGAGCAGTACTTC.

This chain's CDR3 is CASSIIRGSGDQPQHF. The CDR3 DNA is TGTGCCAGTAGTATTATCAGGGGGAGCGGCGATCAGCCCCAGCATTTT. The V call is TRBV19, the J call TRBJ1-5; TRBD1 aligns across 7 bases. The V gene end was trimmed by 3 bases and the J gene end by 5 bases; junction bases not matched to a gene: 10. The CDR3 is made up of 16 amino acids. Germline CDR1 reads LNHDA; CDR2 reads SQIVND (reference sequence).

J is TRBJ1-6 and V is TRBV5-1, with a weak D call TRBD1 (6 bases). CDR3 size: 18 residues. The germline gives CDR1 SGHRS, CDR2 YFSETQ. V was pared by 0 bases and J by 5 bases, with 18 bases between. The chain's CDR3 is CASSLGTASWMDNSPLHF. Here the CDR3 DNA reads TGCGCCAGCAGCTTGGGGACAGCTAGTTGGATGGATAATTCACCCCTCCACTTT.

This clone was observed a handful of times. The V gene is TRBV2, the J gene TRBJ1-2; D is unclear. The V and J ends lost 8 bases and 3 bases respectively, with 16 bases between them. This CDR3 spans 14 amino acids. CDR1 is SNHLY and CDR2 is FYNNEI in the germline V gene. CDR3 bases: TGTGCCAGCGCCCCGGTTATGAGCGACTATGGCTACACCTTC. Its translation is CASAPVMSDYGYTF.

Turning to this clone: The sample has other DNA sequences that encode this CDR3 too. The chain employs TRBV7-9 and TRBJ1-2, with 7 bases aligning to TRBD1. There are 14 residues in the CDR3. Germline CDR1 reads SEHNR; CDR2 reads FQNEAQ (reference sequence). V was clipped by 7 bases and J by 2 bases; unmatched bases: 7. Written as DNA, the CDR3 is TGTGCCAGCACCGATAACAGGGGCAACTATGGCTACACCTTC. Translation gives CASTDNRGNYGYTF.

V is TRBV12-5 and J is TRBJ2-7; 7 bases align to TRBD1. The CDR3 consists of 13 residues. Per the germline V gene, CDR1 is LGHNT and CDR2 is FRNRAP. Losses at the gene ends were 6 bases for V and 5 bases for J; bases not matched to a gene: 7. The CDR3 sequence: CASGTDRDDEQYV. The CDR3 region has the DNA TGTGCTAGTGGCACTGACAGGGACGACGAGCAGTACGTC.

The chain has TRBV18 and TRBJ1-6; TRBD1 is a possible D gene (6 bases). The CDR3 loop spans 16 amino acids. CDR1 is KGHSH and CDR2 is LQKENI in the germline V gene. V lost 4 bases and J 7 bases, leaving 17 bases between the germline ends. CDR3 sequence (DNA): TGTGCCAGCTCACAAAGCGGGACACAAAAAAATTCACCCCTCCACTTT. As protein: CASSQSGTQKNSPLHF.